The 31 T cell receptor beta chains listed next were all sequenced from one sample in a study of Ad26.COV2.S vaccination and SARS-CoV-2 variants. The sample's treatment: roughly 18 received Ad26.COV2.S at low or high dose, single or two shots; about 5 received placebo; per-sample allocation not given. Specimens were obtained on day 63 following the first vaccine or placebo injection. The protocol was immunoSEQ multiplex PCR, while the TCRdb copy is restricted to in-frame clones and leaves out a portion. The table includes 300,000 to 400,000 clones, about 88% detected once. Material: peripheral blood, obtained in a trial of Ad26.COV2.S vaccine versus placebo. All receptors come from a person between 18 and 65 years old who received the Ad26.COV2.S COVID-19 vaccine or a placebo.

The chain joins TRBV9 to TRBJ2-7, with a possible D match to TRBD1 (6 bases). CDR3 length: 14 residues. Germline V gene data show CDR1 as SGDLS and CDR2 as YYNGEE. The V end lost 3 bases, the J end lost 1 base, and 11 bases lay between the germline ends. The CDR3: CASSADRRSYEQYF. CDR3 nucleotide sequence: TGTGCCAGCAGCGCCGACAGGAGGTCCTACGAGCAGTACTTC.

The chain joins TRBV24-1 to TRBJ2-3, with 10 bases that match TRBD2. Per the germline V gene, CDR1 is KGHDR and CDR2 is SFDVKD. Trimming cost V 4 bases and J 1 base; bases outside gene matches: 4. CDR3 length equals 16 residues. The DNA of the CDR3 is TGTGCCACCAGTGAACCCCTAGCGGGGGGCACAGATACGCAGTATTTT. Its protein product is CATSEPLAGGTDTQYF.

To note about this clone: This same CDR3 is encoded by further DNA sequences in the sample. The chain uses TRBV7-3 and TRBJ1-2; 9 bases match TRBD1. Germline values: CDR1 SGHTA, CDR2 FQGTGA. The length of the CDR3 is 14 residues. The ends lost 5 bases at V and 5 bases at J; junction bases unmatched: 6. This chain's CDR3 is CASSPTGGRYGYTF. The CDR3 coding sequence is TGTGCCAGCAGCCCAACAGGGGGCCGATATGGCTACACCTTC.

This rearrangement joins TRBV6-2 or TRBV6-3 to TRBJ2-7; no reliable D call. CDR1 and CDR2 from the germline V gene are MNHEY and SVGEGT. CDR3 length: 14 residues. Trimming took 0 bases from V and 5 from J, leaving 11 bases between them. The CDR3 sequence is CASSYSTLPHEQYF. In DNA, the CDR3 is TGTGCCAGCAGTTACTCAACTCTTCCTCACGAGCAGTACTTC.

The sample holds one count of this clone. The rearrangement uses TRBV7-2 and TRBJ2-5; unclear D gene. Trimming cost V 5 bases and J 0 bases, with 10 bases left between them. Germline CDR1 and CDR2: SGHTA and FQGNSA. CDR3 length: 14 residues. The CDR3 DNA follows: TGTGCCAGCAGCCTGACCCTACACCAAGAGACCCAGTACTTC. Its protein is CASSLTLHQETQYF.

The chain is built from TRBV3-1 (or the pseudogene TRBV3-2) and TRBJ2-7; D uncertain. V shed 0 bases and J shed 1 base, with 7 bases lying between them. CDR3 length: 14 residues. Germline loops: CDR1 LGHDT, CDR2 YNNKEL (reference sequence). CDR3 nucleotide sequence: TGTGCCAGCAGCCAAGACAAGGGTTCCTACGAGCAGTACTTC. Its protein product is CASSQDKGSYEQYF.

With respect to this clone: This sample includes further DNA sequences coding for the same CDR3. The rearrangement joins TRBV6-2 or TRBV6-3 to TRBJ1-3; D uncertain. This CDR3 comprises 13 residues. CDR1 is MNHEY and CDR2 is SVGEGT in the germline V gene. Trimming cost V 0 bases and J 4 bases, with 4 bases left between them. CDR3 protein: CASSYSRGNTIYF. The DNA for the CDR3 is TGTGCCAGCAGTTACTCGCGGGGAAACACCATATATTTT.

The chain is built from TRBV4-3 and TRBJ2-3; D gene uncertain. CDR3 length: 14 amino acids. From germline, CDR1 is LGHNA and CDR2 YSLEER. Trimming removed 1 base from V and 2 bases from J, with 7 bases in between. CDR3 in DNA: TGCGCCAGCAGCCAAGGCACTGCCACAGATACGCAGTATTTT. This codes for CASSQGTATDTQYF.

There are a few counts of this clone. This chain uses TRBV4-3 with TRBJ1-1; no clear D. Trimming took off 0 bases at V and 10 bases at J, with 9 bases between the two ends. The CDR3 sequence is 12 residues long. Germline CDR1 LGHNA, CDR2 YSLEER. CDR3 DNA sequence: TGCGCCAGCAGCCAAGATAAGGGAGCAGCTTTCTTT. Its translation: CASSQDKGAAFF.

The chain joins TRBV13 to TRBJ2-7, with unresolved D. The CDR3 has 14 residues. CDR1 PRHDT and CDR2 FYEKMQ come from the germline V gene (reference sequence). The V end was cut by 0 bases, the J end by 2 bases, with 8 bases between. The CDR3 region is CASSLGQWAYEQYF. Written as DNA, the CDR3 is TGTGCCAGCAGCTTAGGACAGTGGGCCTACGAGCAGTACTTC. Drawing the rest from reference TRBV13 and TRBJ2-7, the complete variable domain is AAGVIQSPRHLIKEKRETATLKCYPIPRHDTVYWYQQGPGQDPQFLISFYEKMQSDKGSIPDRFSAQQFSDYHSELNMSSLELGDSALYFCASSLGQWAYEQYFGPGTRLTVT.

The V and J genes are TRBV6-5 and TRBJ1-2; the D is unclear. The CDR3 is 13 amino acids. Per the germline V gene, CDR1 is MNHEY and CDR2 is SVGAGI. V was pared by 0 bases and J by 8 bases, with 10 bases between. The DNA of the CDR3 is TGTGCCAGCAGTTACTCGAAGCCGTCCGGCTACACCTTC. This gives the protein CASSYSKPSGYTF.

V and J are TRBV5-4 and TRBJ2-1; D possibly corresponds to TRBD1 (5 bases). Germline lookup yields CDR1 SGHNT and CDR2 YYREEE (reference sequence). The CDR3 spans 15 residues. Trimming left V 4 bases short and J 8 bases short, with 19 bases between. The CDR3 nucleotides read TGTGCCAGCAGCCAAATAGGGGCAGGGTGGGATGAGCAGTTCTTC. The encoded protein is CASSQIGAGWDEQFF.

The rearrangement uses TRBV6-4 and TRBJ2-6; 7 positions match TRBD1. Germline-derived CDR1 and CDR2 are MRHNA and SNTAGT. The CDR3 extends over 15 amino acids. Trimming at V came to 6 bases and at J to 0 bases, leaving 2 bases not matched to a gene. The chain's CDR3 is CASSPGGSGANVLTF. The CDR3 DNA sequence: TGTGCCAGCAGCCCAGGGGGCTCTGGGGCCAACGTCCTGACTTTC.

This sequence joins TRBV19 and TRBJ2-3, with 13 bases that match TRBD2. This CDR3 comprises 15 residues. Germline V gene sequence: CDR1 LNHDA, CDR2 SQIVND (reference sequence). The J segment lost 7 bases and the V segment lost 4 bases, leaving 5 bases of the junction unmatched. The chain's CDR3 is CASSKGLAGRYTQYF. The DNA of the CDR3 is TGTGCCAGTAGTAAGGGACTAGCGGGAAGGTATACGCAGTATTTT.

The chain joins TRBV29-1 to TRBJ1-1; 7 positions agree with TRBD1. Germline V lookup: CDR1 SQVTM, CDR2 ANQGSEA. This CDR3 is 15 amino acids long. Trimming at V came to 3 bases and at J to 3 bases, leaving 10 bases not matched to a gene. CDR3: CSVERGTTGYTEAFF. The DNA of the CDR3 is TGCAGCGTTGAGAGGGGGACGACAGGGTACACTGAAGCTTTCTTT.

This clone was seen just once. The chain uses TRBV7-3 and TRBJ2-3, with D tentatively TRBD1 (5 bases). Germline-derived CDR1 and CDR2 are SGHTA and FQGTGA. Trimming left V 2 bases short and J 5 bases short, with 14 bases between. The CDR3 spans 15 residues. CDR3 protein: CASSLPQGGVDTQYF. In nucleotides, the CDR3 is TGTGCCAGCAGCTTACCCCAGGGCGGAGTAGATACGCAGTATTTT. Full variable domain (remainder filled in from reference TRBV7-3 and TRBJ2-3): GAGVSQTPSNKVTEKGKYVELRCDPISGHTALYWYRQSLGQGPEFLIYFQGTGAADDSGLPNDRFFAVRPEGSVSTLKIQRTERGDSAVYLCASSLPQGGVDTQYFGPGTRLTVL.

V usage is TRBV7-3 and J usage is TRBJ2-1; 8 positions match TRBD1. The CDR3 runs 15 residues. With V trimmed by 7 bases and J by 2 bases, 7 bases remained unmatched. Germline CDR1 reads SGHTA; CDR2 reads FQGTGA. Written as DNA, the CDR3 is TGTGCCAGCATCAATCAGGGGGCAGCCTACAATGAGCAGTTCTTC. It is translated as CASINQGAAYNEQFF.

This sequence joins TRBV30 and TRBJ1-1; no firm D call. The length of the CDR3 is 15 residues. V was trimmed by 3 bases and J by 3 bases, leaving 17 bases between them. Germline V gene sequence: CDR1 GTSNPN, CDR2 SVGIG (reference sequence). This CDR3 reads CAWSRGVFLDTEAFF. In DNA, the CDR3 is TGTGCCTGGAGCCGGGGAGTTTTTTTGGACACTGAAGCTTTCTTT.

This sequence joins TRBV5-4 and TRBJ2-1, with TRBD2 as a possible D gene (6 bases). The CDR3 length is 14 residues. Germline V gene data show CDR1 as SGHNT and CDR2 as YYREEE (reference sequence). Trimming removed 6 bases from V and 6 bases from J, with 16 bases in between. CDR3 nucleotide sequence: TGTGCCAGCACCAATTCCGGGACTCGCAATGAGCAGTTCTTC. As protein: CASTNSGTRNEQFF.

The chain is built from TRBV27 and TRBJ1-2, with unresolved D. The germline CDR1 and CDR2 sequences are MNHEY and SMNVEV (reference sequence). The V end was cut by 2 bases, the J end by 3 bases, with 13 bases between. The CDR3 covers 15 residues. The CDR3 is CASSLDRFTYYGYTF. The CDR3 bases are TGTGCCAGCAGTTTAGACCGATTCACTTACTATGGCTACACCTTC.

This sequence joins TRBV28 and TRBJ2-3; TRBD2 aligns across 11 bases. There are 16 residues in the CDR3. The V gene end was trimmed by 6 bases and the J gene end by 2 bases; junction bases not matched to a gene: 7. Germline values: CDR1 MDHEN, CDR2 SYDVKM. The CDR3 DNA is TGTGCCAGCAGCAGTAGACTAGCGGGAAACACAGATACGCAGTATTTT. This sequence encodes CASSSRLAGNTDTQYF.

V gene TRBV9 combines with J gene TRBJ2-1, with D perhaps TRBD2 (6 bases). The V and J ends lost 5 bases and 4 bases respectively, with 13 bases between them. Germline V CDR1 and CDR2: SGDLS, YYNGEE. CDR3 length: 14 residues. CDR3: CASSISGTYNEQFF. The CDR3 nucleotides are TGTGCCAGCAGTATTAGCGGAACTTACAATGAGCAGTTCTTC.

The chain joins TRBV4-3 to TRBJ2-7; D is uncertain. The V and J ends lost 0 bases and 1 base respectively, with 10 bases between them. The CDR3 length is 15 residues. Germline V CDR1 and CDR2: LGHNA, YSLEER. CDR3 DNA: TGCGCCAGCAGCCAAGATCCAACGGAGTCCTACGAGCAGTACTTC. Its protein is CASSQDPTESYEQYF.

The chain recombines TRBV11-2 with TRBJ2-3; unclear D gene. Per the germline V gene, CDR1 is SGHAT and CDR2 is FQNNGV. V was clipped by 5 bases and J by 7 bases, with 4 bases between them. The CDR3 is made up of 10 amino acids. The CDR3 is CASSHNTQYF. The CDR3 coding sequence is TGTGCCAGCAGCCATAATACGCAGTATTTT.

This chain uses TRBV23-1 with TRBJ2-3; D may match TRBD1 or TRBD2 (5 bases each). TRBV23-1 is flagged as an ORF with uncertain function. Deletions cut 2 bases from V and 2 bases from J, with 8 bases between. This CDR3 is built from 14 residues. The CDR3: CASSQGTYTDTQYF. DNA for the CDR3: TGCGCCAGCAGTCAAGGGACGTACACAGATACGCAGTATTTT.

This chain links TRBV4-2 with TRBJ1-3; 7 bases match TRBD1. Trimming took 5 bases from V and 3 from J; bases not matched to a gene: 7. The CDR3 consists of 15 residues. Germline CDR1 and CDR2: LGHNA and YNFKEQ. Written as DNA, the CDR3 is TGTGCCAGCAGCTCGACAGGGCTTGGTGGAAACACCATATATTTT. This encodes CASSSTGLGGNTIYF.

This rearrangement joins TRBV5-4 to TRBJ2-7; TRBD2 aligns across 7 bases. V shed 0 bases and J 3 bases; nucleotides not matched to a gene: 6. The CDR3 sequence is 15 residues long. Per the germline V gene, CDR1 is SGHNT and CDR2 is YYREEE (reference sequence). The chain's CDR3 is CASSLALGTNYEQYF. Written as DNA, the CDR3 is TGTGCCAGCAGCTTGGCCTTAGGGACTAACTACGAGCAGTACTTC.

V gene TRBV29-1 combines with J gene TRBJ2-7, with D possibly being TRBD2 (6 bases). The CDR3 loop spans 12 amino acids. Trimming took 5 bases from V and 5 from J, leaving 13 bases between them. Germline V CDR1 and CDR2: SQVTM, ANQGSEA. The CDR3 reads CSVLVGGDEQYF. The CDR3, as DNA: TGCAGCGTTTTAGTTGGCGGGGACGAGCAGTACTTC.

The CDR3 protein is CASSEEEGGGYGYTF. The CDR3 DNA sequence: TGTGCCAGCAGTGAAGAGGAAGGGGGTGGCTATGGCTACACCTTC. This chain joins TRBV2 and TRBJ1-2, with D possibly TRBD1 on 6 matching bases. CDR3 length: 15 amino acids. Per germline, CDR1 SNHLY and CDR2 FYNNEI. Between the trimmed V and J ends, which lost 1 base and 4 bases, there was a span of 13 bases.

The rearrangement uses TRBV27 and TRBJ1-2, with no clear D. Germline V lookup: CDR1 MNHEY, CDR2 SMNVEV (reference sequence). The germline V and J ends were trimmed by 7 bases and 7 bases, with 7 bases remaining between them. The CDR3 loop spans 10 amino acids. In DNA, the CDR3 is TGTGCCAGCACGAGGCTTGGCTACACCTTC. Translating it yields CASTRLGYTF.

V is TRBV9 and J is TRBJ2-7; TRBD1 aligns across 8 bases. The CDR3 sequence is 15 residues long. Germline V gives CDR1 SGDLS, CDR2 YYNGEE. Trimming at V came to 4 bases and at J to 4 bases, leaving 10 bases not matched to a gene. The CDR3 spells CASSPMGTGEYEQYF. In nucleotides, the CDR3 is TGTGCCAGCAGCCCCATGGGGACAGGAGAATACGAGCAGTACTTC.